This T cell receptor beta chain was captured by sequencing in a study of blood T cell repertoires in COVID-19. About the study: Samples came from the United States, Italy and Spain, spanning acute and convalescent COVID-19. Sources were T cells, B-cell-depleted T cells, or PBMCs; the material itself was cDNA or gDNA.

It was during active infection that Seattle patients were enrolled and then longitudinally followed. CDR3 length: 18 residues. The germline gives CDR1 KGHSH, CDR2 LQKENI. Trimming removed 2 bases from V and 8 bases from J; junction bases left unmatched: 18. Assay: immunoSEQ multiplex PCR; the TCRdb copy retains only in-frame clones and omits some. The sample consists of about 410,000 clones, around 91% of them appearing once. This chain links TRBV18 with TRBJ1-2, with 9 bases fitting TRBD1. The TCR sequence derives from a woman in her forties with COVID-19, enrolled during active disease. The specimen was peripheral blood. CDR3 DNA sequence: TGTGCCAGCTCACCAACCCGGGGACAGGGCTTTAAGCTGGGAGGCTACACCTTC. Protein: CASSPTRGQGFKLGGYTF. Full variable domain (outside the CDR3, taken from reference TRBV18 and TRBJ1-2): NAGVMQNPRHLVRRRGQEARLRCSPMKGHSHVYWYRQLPEEGLKFMVYLQKENIIDESGMPKERFSAEFPKEGPSILRIQQVVRGDSAAYFCASSPTRGQGFKLGGYTFGSGTRLTVV.